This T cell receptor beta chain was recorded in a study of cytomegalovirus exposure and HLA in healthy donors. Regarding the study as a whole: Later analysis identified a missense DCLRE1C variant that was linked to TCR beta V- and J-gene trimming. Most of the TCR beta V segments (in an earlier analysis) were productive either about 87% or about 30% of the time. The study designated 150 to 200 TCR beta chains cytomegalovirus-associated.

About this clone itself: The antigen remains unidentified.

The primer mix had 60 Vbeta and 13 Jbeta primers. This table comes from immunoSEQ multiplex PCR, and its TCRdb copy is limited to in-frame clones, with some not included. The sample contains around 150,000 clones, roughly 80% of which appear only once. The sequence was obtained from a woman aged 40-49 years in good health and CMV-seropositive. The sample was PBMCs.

The CDR3 DNA reads TGTGCCATCAGTGAGTCGAAGACTAGCGGGGTCGTCCAGTTGGCGGATGAGCAGTTCTTC. Translating it yields CAISESKTSGVVQLADEQFF. This chain connects TRBV10-3 to TRBJ2-1; 11 positions match TRBD2. The CDR3 covers 20 residues. Per germline, CDR1 ENHRY and CDR2 SYGVKD. J was trimmed by 8 bases and V by 0 bases; bases with no gene match: 18.